This record looks at one T cell receptor beta chain sequence and its context. Its target is unknown. The sample contains more than one DNA sequence encoding this CDR3. This sample stems from a study of shared clonotypes between healthy human individuals. Free of recent acute infections or vaccinations, the donors were healthy HIV-negative adults. Method: immunoSEQ multiplex PCR; TCRdb's copy keeps in-frame clones and lacks some. Of about 2.4 million clones listed, roughly 93% were seen once; the top ten hold around 0.4%. This CDR3 contains 13 residues. Germline V gene data show CDR1 as MDHEN and CDR2 as SYDVKM. V lost 5 bases to trimming and J lost 3 bases; unmatched junction nucleotides: 3. Findings and limits, study-wide: Despite large depth, sorted-subset datasets appeared incompletely sequenced.

Input material: naive CD4+ T cells from PBMCs. Subset noted: CD45RA+ positively selected. This chain joins TRBV28 and TRBJ2-5, with 7 bases matching TRBD1. The receptor comes from a man between 18 and 35 years old in good health. Some clones in this sample may be carry-over from other donors' samples. CDR3: CASSPGTEETQYF. DNA of the CDR3: TGTGCCAGCAGTCCAGGGACAGAAGAGACCCAGTACTTC.